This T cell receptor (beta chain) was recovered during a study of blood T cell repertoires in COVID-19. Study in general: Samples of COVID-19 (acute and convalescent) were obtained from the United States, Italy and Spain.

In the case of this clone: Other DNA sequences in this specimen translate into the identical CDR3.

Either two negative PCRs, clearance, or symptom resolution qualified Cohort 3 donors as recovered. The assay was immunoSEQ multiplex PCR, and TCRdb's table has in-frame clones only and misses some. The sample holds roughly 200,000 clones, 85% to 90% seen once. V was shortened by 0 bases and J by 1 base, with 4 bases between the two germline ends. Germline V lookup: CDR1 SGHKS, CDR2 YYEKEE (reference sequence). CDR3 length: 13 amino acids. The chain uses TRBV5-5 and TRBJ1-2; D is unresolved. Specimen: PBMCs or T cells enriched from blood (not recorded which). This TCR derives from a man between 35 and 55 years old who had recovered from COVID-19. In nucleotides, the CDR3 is TGTGCCAGCAGCTTGGACAGTAACTATGGCTACACCTTC. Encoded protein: CASSLDSNYGYTF.